Shown below are 28 T cell receptor beta chains from a single sample sequenced in a study of blood T cell repertoires in COVID-19. Sequencing used immunoSEQ multiplex PCR; TCRdb keeps in-frame clones, though not all of them. The data contain approximately 300,000 clones, over 75% of them singletons. Sequencing input: PBMCs or T cells enriched from blood (not recorded which). Every receptor here comes from a young woman who had recovered from COVID-19.

The chain employs TRBV12-3 or TRBV12-4 and TRBJ1-1; unclear D gene. The CDR3 loop spans 12 amino acids. The germline V and J ends were trimmed by 6 bases and 9 bases, with 14 bases remaining between them. The CDR3 reads CASSESYLKAFF. The CDR3 nucleotides read TGTGCCAGCAGCGAAAGCTACTTAAAAGCTTTCTTT.

The V and J genes are TRBV6-5 and TRBJ2-7, with TRBD1 identical over 7 bases. In germline, CDR1 is MNHEY, CDR2 SVGAGI. This CDR3 has 11 amino acids. The J segment lost 10 bases and the V segment lost 7 bases, leaving 7 bases of the junction unmatched. The CDR3 sequence is CASTRDREQYF. CDR3 DNA sequence: TGTGCCAGCACCAGGGACAGAGAACAGTACTTC.

This chain joins TRBV27 and TRBJ2-3, with a possible D match to TRBD2 (5 bases). Trimming stripped 6 bases from V and 3 bases from J, with 13 bases between. The V gene's germline CDR1 is MNHEY and CDR2 SMNVEV (reference sequence). The length of the CDR3 is 14 residues. DNA for the CDR3: TGTGCCAGCAGAGCGGCAATTTATACAGATACGCAGTATTTT. Its translation: CASRAAIYTDTQYF.

The chain combines TRBV3-1 (or the pseudogene TRBV3-2) with TRBJ2-3; D is undetermined. The CDR3 runs 12 residues. The V gene's germline CDR1 is LGHDT and CDR2 YNNKEL (reference sequence). The germline V and J ends were trimmed by 0 bases and 6 bases, with 4 bases remaining between them. In DNA, the CDR3 is TGTGCCAGCAGCCAAGATCTTGATACGCAGTATTTT. As protein: CASSQDLDTQYF.

This clone occurred many times. J is TRBJ1-6 and V is TRBV2; weak D call: TRBD1 (6 bases). This CDR3 is 14 amino acids long. Trimming left V 6 bases short and J 10 bases short, with 16 bases between. Germline CDR1 is SNHLY and CDR2 is FYNNEI. Written as DNA, the CDR3 is TGTGCCAGCAGGACAGGCACTTCCCAGTCACCCCTCCACTTT. This codes for CASRTGTSQSPLHF.

The chain is built from TRBV28 and TRBJ2-1, with 9 bases that match TRBD2. The V gene's germline CDR1 is MDHEN and CDR2 SYDVKM. The CDR3 consists of 16 residues. Germline trimming cut 5 bases from V and 3 bases from J; bases unmatched to any gene: 8. CDR3 loop: CASSTTWRGGYNEQFF. As DNA, the CDR3 is TGTGCCAGCAGTACGACCTGGCGGGGGGGCTACAATGAGCAGTTCTTC.

Turning to this clone: The junction does not match germline at one end; this may be a read error. The chain uses TRBV27 and TRBJ2-1; tentatively, D is TRBD2 (6 bases). CDR3 length: 14 amino acids. CDR1 MNHEY and CDR2 SMNVEV come from the germline V gene (reference sequence). The CDR3 loop reads CASSRSGLYSEQFF. CDR3 DNA: TGTGCCAGCAGTCGCTCCGGACTATACAGTGAGCAGTTCTTC.

The gene calls are TRBV7-6 and TRBJ1-3, with TRBD1 identical over 11 bases. Germline CDR1 and CDR2: SGHVS and FNYEAQ. This CDR3 region has 18 residues. With V trimmed by 6 bases and J by 1 base, 11 bases remained unmatched. CDR3 sequence reads: CASSSVLGQGASGNTIYF. The CDR3 DNA is TGTGCCAGCAGTTCAGTTTTAGGACAGGGGGCATCTGGAAACACCATATATTTT.

The chain employs TRBV19 and TRBJ2-7, with D perhaps TRBD2 (5 bases). Germline V CDR1 and CDR2: LNHDA, SQIVND (reference sequence). The CDR3 is 15 residues long. V dropped 5 bases and J dropped 1 base, with 15 bases sitting between them. The CDR3 loop is CASSSLEAGSYEQYF. The CDR3 DNA reads as TGTGCCAGTAGTTCCCTGGAGGCCGGATCCTACGAGCAGTACTTC.

The chain is built from TRBV5-1 and TRBJ2-7; D is undetermined. Germline V gene lookup returns CDR1 SGHRS and CDR2 YFSETQ. This CDR3 is 14 amino acids long. V lost 4 bases to trimming and J lost 3 bases, with 14 bases between them. The CDR3: CASSDGSFFYEQYF. The CDR3 coding sequence is TGCGCCAGCAGCGACGGGTCCTTTTTCTACGAGCAGTACTTC.

This rearrangement joins TRBV4-1 to TRBJ2-2; D unclear. V lost 0 bases, J lost 2 bases, and 4 bases lay in between. The V gene's germline CDR1 is MGHRA and CDR2 YSYEKL. The CDR3 totals 14 residues. The CDR3 spells CASSQDINTGELFF. The CDR3 DNA follows: TGCGCCAGCAGCCAAGATATCAACACCGGGGAGCTGTTTTTT.

This clone was seen only a few times. The rearrangement joins TRBV19 to TRBJ1-4; D perhaps matches TRBD1 (6 bases). CDR3 length equals 15 residues. V was cut by 9 bases and J by 0 bases, with 14 bases left in between. Per the germline V gene, CDR1 is LNHDA and CDR2 is SQIVND (reference sequence). The CDR3 is CASGQFSSTNEKLFF. The CDR3 DNA reads TGTGCCAGCGGACAGTTCTCTTCAACTAATGAAAAACTGTTTTTT. Filled out from reference TRBV19 and TRBJ1-4, the complete variable domain reads DGGITQSPKYLFRKEGQNVTLSCEQNLNHDAMYWYRQDPGQGLRLIYYSQIVNDFQKGDIAEGYSVSREKKESFPLTVTSAQKNPTAFYLCASGQFSSTNEKLFFGSGTQLSVL.

The table lists this clone with a count of one. The chain joins TRBV7-9 to TRBJ2-7, with D possibly TRBD1 on 6 matching bases. The ends were cut back, 10 bases at V and 1 base at J, with 14 bases in the middle. CDR3 length: 13 amino acids. Germline CDR1 is SEHNR and CDR2 is FQNEAQ (reference sequence). DNA of the CDR3: TGTGCCATCCCCCGGGACAATTCCTACGAGCAGTACTTC. This encodes CAIPRDNSYEQYF.

This clone has only one observation. The rearrangement uses TRBV5-6 and TRBJ2-3, with 9 nucleotides matching TRBD1. The CDR3 runs to 15 residues. Trimming removed 0 bases from V and 4 bases from J; junction bases left unmatched: 3. Per the germline V gene, CDR1 is SGHDT and CDR2 is YYEEEE. The DNA of the CDR3 is TGTGCCAGCAGCTTGGGGGACAGGGTCGCAGATACGCAGTATTTT. It yields the protein CASSLGDRVADTQYF.

As concerns this clone: The sample contains more than one DNA sequence encoding this CDR3. The chain recombines TRBV12-3 or TRBV12-4 with TRBJ2-1, with D unresolved. The V and J ends lost 1 base and 4 bases respectively, with 5 bases between them. This CDR3 has 13 amino acids. CDR3 sequence reads: CASSLGLYNEQFF. The CDR3 DNA reads TGTGCCAGCAGTTTAGGGCTTTACAATGAGCAGTTCTTC.

V usage is TRBV3-1 (or the pseudogene TRBV3-2) and J usage is TRBJ1-4, with TRBD1 matching over 8 bases. V was pared by 6 bases and J by 8 bases, with 8 bases of the junction left unmatched. The CDR3 loop spans 14 amino acids. The germline V gene encodes CDR1 LGHDT and CDR2 YNNKEL (reference sequence). The CDR3 DNA reads TGTGCCAGCAGTCACGGACAGGGCTACGAAAAACTGTTTTTT. As protein: CASSHGQGYEKLFF.

The chain employs TRBV9 and TRBJ1-2; 8 bases agree with TRBD1. From germline, CDR1 is SGDLS and CDR2 YYNGEE. This CDR3 is built from 15 residues. With V trimmed by 4 bases and J by 0 bases, 5 bases remained unmatched. CDR3 coding DNA: TGTGCCAGCAGCCCCCAGGACAGGGCTAACTATGGCTACACCTTC. Its translation is CASSPQDRANYGYTF. Variable domain in full (rest from reference TRBV9 and TRBJ1-2): DSGVTQTPKHLITATGQRVTLRCSPRSGDLSVYWYQQSLDQGLQFLIQYYNGEERAKGNILERFSAQQFPDLHSELNLSSLELGDSALYFCASSPQDRANYGYTFGSGTRLTVV.

J is TRBJ1-2 and V is TRBV4-2, with TRBD1 matching over 7 bases. The germline gives CDR1 LGHNA, CDR2 YNFKEQ. V lost 3 bases, J lost 5 bases, and 12 bases stayed unmatched. This CDR3 spans 16 amino acids. This CDR3 is CASSHEVGGAGYGYTF. In DNA form, the CDR3 reads TGTGCCAGCAGCCACGAAGTAGGGGGCGCCGGATATGGCTACACCTTC.

This chain uses TRBV28 with TRBJ1-2; D remains unclear. V dropped 4 bases and J dropped 10 bases, with 7 bases sitting between them. The CDR3 contains 10 residues. Germline V gene lookup returns CDR1 MDHEN and CDR2 SYDVKM. The CDR3 nucleotides read TGTGCCAGCAGTTCCCGGGTCTACACCTTC. Its protein is CASSSRVYTF.

This clone was recorded once. The chain employs TRBV7-2 and TRBJ1-2, with D tentatively TRBD1 (6 bases). CDR1 is SGHTA and CDR2 is FQGNSA in the germline V gene. Trimming took 3 bases from V and 2 from J, leaving 13 bases between them. This CDR3 is 15 amino acids long. The DNA for the CDR3 is TGTGCCAGCAGCTTTAACGGACAGACCAACTATGGCTACACCTTC. Its translation: CASSFNGQTNYGYTF.

The chain recombines TRBV30 with TRBJ1-6; the D gene is possibly TRBD1 (5 bases). This CDR3 is built from 18 residues. V lost 0 bases and J lost 9, with 24 bases in between. The germline V gene has CDR1 GTSNPN and CDR2 SVGIG (reference sequence). In DNA, the CDR3 is TGTGCCTGGAGTGTACCCAGGGTAGTGTTAACTGGGTCTTCACCCCTCCACTTT. Its protein product is CAWSVPRVVLTGSSPLHF.

V usage is TRBV18 and J usage is TRBJ1-3, with TRBD1 matching over 7 bases. After removal of 4 bases from V and 0 bases from J, the junction contained 3 bases not matched to a gene. Looked up from germline, CDR1 is KGHSH and CDR2 is LQKENI. The CDR3 covers 15 residues. The DNA of the CDR3 is TGTGCCAGCTCACAAGGGACAGACTCTGGAAACACCATATATTTT. It codes for CASSQGTDSGNTIYF. Full variable domain (rest looked up from reference TRBV18 and TRBJ1-3): NAGVMQNPRHLVRRRGQEARLRCSPMKGHSHVYWYRQLPEEGLKFMVYLQKENIIDESGMPKERFSAEFPKEGPSILRIQQVVRGDSAAYFCASSQGTDSGNTIYFGEGSWLTVV.

The J gene is TRBJ2-2, the V gene TRBV4-1; 8 bases agree with TRBD2. Germline values: CDR1 MGHRA, CDR2 YSYEKL. The CDR3 runs to 18 residues. J gave up 4 bases and V 3 bases, and 13 bases lay outside the gene matches. The CDR3 bases are TGCGCCAGCAGCCACCTACCTCCAGCGGGGGCCTCCACCGGGGAGCTGTTTTTT. It is translated as CASSHLPPAGASTGELFF.

Remarks on this clone: The sample has other DNA sequences that encode this CDR3 too. The chain has TRBV6-5 and TRBJ1-1; D gene ambiguous. Per germline, CDR1 MNHEY and CDR2 SVGAGI. CDR3 length: 13 residues. Trimming stripped 5 bases from V and 1 base from J, with 8 bases between. CDR3 protein: CASSLGRNTEAFF. CDR3 bases: TGTGCCAGCAGTCTAGGGAGGAACACTGAAGCTTTCTTT.

This chain joins TRBV3-1 (or the pseudogene TRBV3-2) and TRBJ1-2; D is possibly TRBD1 (6 bases). Deletions cut 0 bases from V and 3 bases from J, with 11 bases between. The CDR3 length is 15 residues. Germline V gene data show CDR1 as LGHDT and CDR2 as YNNKEL (reference sequence). CDR3 loop: CASSQDYRVHYGYTF. The CDR3, as DNA: TGTGCCAGCAGCCAAGATTACAGGGTACACTATGGCTACACCTTC.

A remark on this clone: The junction departs from the called germline gene at one end, perhaps through a read error. The chain uses TRBV14 and TRBJ2-2; TRBD2 might be the D (5 bases). The CDR3 runs to 17 residues. From germline, CDR1 is SGHDN and CDR2 FVKESK. The CDR3 nucleotides read TGTGCCAGCACCCAAGGAAAGGACTCTTTTAACACCGGGGAGCTGTTTTTT. Encoded protein: CASTQGKDSFNTGELFF.

This clone was found a few times. The gene calls are TRBV4-2 and TRBJ2-1, with 7 positions matching TRBD2. V dropped 0 bases and J dropped 2; count of bases not matched to a gene: 4. Germline lookup yields CDR1 LGHNA and CDR2 YNFKEQ. The CDR3 totals 16 residues. The CDR3 sequence is CASSQELAFPYNEQFF. DNA of the CDR3: TGTGCCAGCAGCCAAGAACTAGCGTTCCCCTACAATGAGCAGTTCTTC.

In this sample, this clone turned up a few times. The V and J genes are TRBV5-5 and TRBJ1-2; D gene ambiguous. Germline lookup yields CDR1 SGHKS and CDR2 YYEKEE (reference sequence). Trimming left V 0 bases short and J 8 bases short, with 14 bases between. The CDR3 runs 14 residues. CDR3 coding DNA: TGTGCCAGCAGCTTGGCCAATCCGGGGTACGGCTACACCTTC. Translating gives CASSLANPGYGYTF.